A single sample is the source of the 16 T cell receptor beta chains below, sequenced in a study of cytomegalovirus exposure and HLA in healthy donors. In the PCR, 60 Vbeta and 13 Jbeta primers were used. Profiled with immunoSEQ multiplex PCR; TCRdb holds only in-frame clones, not every one. The sample includes some 140,000 clones. The sample was PBMCs. The receptors shown here come from a middle-aged woman in good health and CMV-seronegative.

The rearrangement joins TRBV9 to TRBJ1-1, with 8 bases identical to TRBD1. After removal of 1 base from V and 7 bases from J, the junction contained 12 bases not matched to a gene. CDR3 length: 16 residues. Germline CDR1 and CDR2: SGDLS and YYNGEE. CDR3 coding DNA: TGTGCCAGCAGCGTATCTGCGACAGGGGCTAATGGTGAAGCTTTCTTT. Amino acid sequence: CASSVSATGANGEAFF. Full variable domain (outside the CDR3, taken from reference TRBV9 and TRBJ1-1): DSGVTQTPKHLITATGQRVTLRCSPRSGDLSVYWYQQSLDQGLQFLIQYYNGEERAKGNILERFSAQQFPDLHSELNLSSLELGDSALYFCASSVSATGANGEAFFGQGTRLTVV.

The V and J genes are TRBV7-3 and TRBJ2-3; the match to TRBD1 covers 8 bases. V lost 2 bases to trimming and J lost 3 bases; unmatched junction nucleotides: 4. CDR1 is SGHTA, CDR2 FQGTGA, per germline. This CDR3 comprises 15 residues. The CDR3 here is CASSLSGQVTDTQYF. In DNA form, the CDR3 reads TGTGCCAGCAGCTTATCGGGACAGGTAACAGATACGCAGTATTTT.

The gene calls are TRBV18 and TRBJ1-4; D remains ambiguous. The length of the CDR3 is 15 residues. CDR1 KGHSH and CDR2 LQKENI come from the germline V gene. V lost 4 bases, J lost 8 bases, and 17 bases lay in between. Written as DNA, the CDR3 is TGTGCCAGCTCACTCTGGGAGGTGGAGATCGAAAAACTGTTTTTT. Protein sequence: CASSLWEVEIEKLFF.

The rearrangement links TRBV6-5 to TRBJ1-2; a weak D match, TRBD1 (5 bases). Trimming removed 5 bases from V and 4 bases from J, with 8 bases in between. The germline V gene has CDR1 MNHEY and CDR2 SVGAGI. The CDR3 contains 12 residues. The CDR3, as DNA: TGTGCCAGCAGTCTTGACAGCTATGGCTACACCTTC. Its translation is CASSLDSYGYTF.

The J gene is TRBJ2-7, the V gene TRBV4-3, with unresolved D. Trimming took off 0 bases at V and 12 bases at J, with 24 bases between the two ends. Germline V gene sequence: CDR1 LGHNA, CDR2 YSLEER. The CDR3 loop spans 16 amino acids. The CDR3 nucleotides are TGCGCCAGCAGCCAAGATCCCCCTCCGACTGAGTTACGACGGTACTTC. Its protein product is CASSQDPPPTELRRYF.

The rearrangement uses TRBV7-2 and TRBJ2-2, with D perhaps matching TRBD2 (6 bases). Germline lookup yields CDR1 SGHTA and CDR2 FQGNSA. The ends were cut back, 5 bases at V and 5 bases at J, with 18 bases in the middle. The CDR3 extends over 16 amino acids. The CDR3 coding sequence is TGTGCCAGCAGCCTAACGAATCTCGGGAGTACCGGGGAGCTGTTTTTT. The encoded protein is CASSLTNLGSTGELFF.

The J gene is TRBJ2-1, the V gene TRBV14, with 7 bases identical to TRBD1. The J segment lost 2 bases and the V segment lost 1 base, leaving 2 bases of the junction unmatched. CDR1 SGHDN and CDR2 FVKESK come from the germline V gene. The CDR3 runs to 15 residues. CDR3 in amino acids: CASSQGTGPYNEQFF. In DNA, the CDR3 is TGTGCCAGCAGCCAAGGGACAGGTCCCTACAATGAGCAGTTCTTC.

The rearrangement joins TRBV10-3 to TRBJ1-1; tentatively, D is TRBD1 (6 bases). This CDR3 region has 11 residues. Germline V gene sequence: CDR1 ENHRY, CDR2 SYGVKD. V shed 6 bases and J shed 7 bases, with 9 bases lying between them. CDR3 bases: TGTGCCATCAGGATCAGGGGTGAAGCTTTCTTT. This sequence encodes CAIRIRGEAFF.

This chain joins TRBV4-3 and TRBJ1-6, with D maybe TRBD1 (5 bases). Trimming pared 1 base from V and 9 bases from J, leaving 10 bases between. The CDR3 spans 14 residues. The V gene's germline CDR1 is LGHNA and CDR2 YSLEER. The CDR3 loop is CASSQGRGSSPLHF. Here the CDR3 DNA reads TGCGCCAGCAGCCAAGGTAGGGGCAGTTCACCCCTCCACTTT.

The chain joins TRBV4-2 to TRBJ2-5; the D is unclear. This CDR3 comprises 14 residues. Germline V gene lookup returns CDR1 LGHNA and CDR2 YNFKEQ. Trimming cost V 1 base and J 1 base, with 7 bases left between them. CDR3 DNA sequence: TGTGCCAGCAGCCAAGTGGCCGTCCAAGAGACCCAGTACTTC. Its protein product is CASSQVAVQETQYF.

The chain links TRBV11-2 to TRBJ1-2, with 7 bases aligning to TRBD1. There are 14 residues in the CDR3. The V gene's germline CDR1 is SGHAT and CDR2 FQNNGV. J lost 3 bases, V lost 2 bases, and 3 bases had no gene match. In nucleotides, the CDR3 is TGTGCCAGCAGCTTAACCACAGGGGACTATGGCTACACCTTC. Protein: CASSLTTGDYGYTF.

This chain connects TRBV29-1 to TRBJ1-2; TRBD1 might be the D (6 bases). This CDR3 is 11 amino acids long. The germline V and J ends were trimmed by 7 bases and 6 bases, with 12 bases remaining between them. The germline CDR1 and CDR2 sequences are SQVTM and ANQGSEA. The CDR3 DNA follows: TGCAGCGCCCGGGACACTGATGGCTACACCTTC. As protein: CSARDTDGYTF.

The gene calls are TRBV14 and TRBJ1-1; possible D gene TRBD1, 5 bases. This CDR3 spans 13 amino acids. Germline lookup yields CDR1 SGHDN and CDR2 FVKESK. The germline V and J ends were trimmed by 3 bases and 1 base, with 6 bases remaining between them. The CDR3 loop is CASSQGRNTEAFF. The CDR3 bases are TGTGCCAGCAGCCAGGGGCGGAACACTGAAGCTTTCTTT.

This chain joins TRBV19 and TRBJ1-2; 8 bases fit TRBD1. V gave up 6 bases and J gave up 8 bases; unmatched junction bases: 11. This CDR3 region has 14 residues. Germline V gene lookup returns CDR1 LNHDA and CDR2 SQIVND (reference sequence). The CDR3 DNA reads as TGTGCCAGTAGCACCGGGACAGGCACGGGGGGCTACACCTTC. Protein sequence: CASSTGTGTGGYTF.

The gene calls are TRBV11-2 and TRBJ1-1; TRBD1 matches 7 bases. Per the germline V gene, CDR1 is SGHAT and CDR2 is FQNNGV. V lost 4 bases to trimming and J lost 3 bases; unmatched junction nucleotides: 5. This CDR3 contains 14 residues. The CDR3 spells CASSSRTGDTEAFF. CDR3 DNA: TGTGCCAGCAGCTCCCGAACAGGGGACACTGAAGCTTTCTTT.

The chain couples TRBV11-1 to TRBJ2-1, with D perhaps matching TRBD1 (5 bases). Germline V lookup: CDR1 SGHAT, CDR2 FQDESV (reference sequence). Trimming removed 5 bases from V and 9 bases from J, with 8 bases in between. The CDR3 contains 11 residues. The CDR3 DNA reads as TGTGCCAGCAGCCGGACACGTGAGCAGTTCTTC. It yields the protein CASSRTREQFF. The entire variable domain, with the rest obtained from reference TRBV11-1 and TRBJ2-1, is as follows: EAEVAQSPRYKITEKSQAVAFWCDPISGHATLYWYRQILGQGPELLVQFQDESVVDDSQLPKDRFSAERLKGVDSTLKIQPAELGDSAMYLCASSRTREQFFGPGTRLTVL.